The following is a T cell receptor beta chain sequence with its context. The antigen is undetermined. This table comes from immunoSEQ multiplex PCR, and its TCRdb copy is limited to in-frame clones, with some not included. The repertoire has some 130,000 clones, around 90% of them found once; the top ten carry under 2.5%. This sample is drawn from a study of T cell responses to AZD1222 COVID-19 vaccine. General study points: Baseline seropositives among AZD1222 recipients totaled only 5 to 7. Clonal diversity may have been underestimated in mostly white British donors. Reports indicate that nearly half of spike-specific TCRs are directed at unmutated variant regions.

The germline V gene has CDR1 SGHTS and CDR2 YDEGEE. The CDR3 consists of 14 residues. The V end was cut by 1 base, the J end by 4 bases, with 8 bases between. This clonotype was sampled from an adult in good health. J is TRBJ2-2 and V is TRBV5-8, with a tentative D call TRBD2 (5 bases). Sequences were derived from peripheral blood, sampled on day 0 of AZD1222 vaccination. CDR3 bases: TGTGCCAGCAGCTTGAGGGAGCGCACCGGGGAGCTGTTTTTT. The encoded protein is CASSLRERTGELFF.